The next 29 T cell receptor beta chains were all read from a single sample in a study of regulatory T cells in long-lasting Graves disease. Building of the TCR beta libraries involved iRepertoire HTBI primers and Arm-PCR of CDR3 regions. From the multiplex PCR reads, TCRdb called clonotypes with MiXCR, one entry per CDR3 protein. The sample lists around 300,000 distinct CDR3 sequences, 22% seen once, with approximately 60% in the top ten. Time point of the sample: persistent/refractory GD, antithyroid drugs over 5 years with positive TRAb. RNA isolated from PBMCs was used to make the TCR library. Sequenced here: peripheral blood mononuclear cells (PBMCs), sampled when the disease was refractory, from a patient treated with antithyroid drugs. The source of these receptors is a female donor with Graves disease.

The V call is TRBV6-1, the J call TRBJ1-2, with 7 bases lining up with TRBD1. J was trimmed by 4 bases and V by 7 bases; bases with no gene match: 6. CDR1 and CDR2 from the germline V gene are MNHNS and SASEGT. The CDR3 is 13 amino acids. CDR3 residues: CASNSGQAYGYTF. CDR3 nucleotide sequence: TGTGCCAGCAATTCAGGACAGGCCTATGGCTACACCTTC.

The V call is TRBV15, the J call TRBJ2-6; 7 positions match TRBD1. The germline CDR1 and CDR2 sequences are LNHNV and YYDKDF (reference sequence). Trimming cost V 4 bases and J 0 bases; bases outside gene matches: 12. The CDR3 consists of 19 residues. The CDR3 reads CATSNTVTGFLSGANVLTF. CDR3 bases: TGTGCCACCAGCAACACGGTGACAGGGTTCCTCTCTGGGGCCAACGTCCTGACTTTC. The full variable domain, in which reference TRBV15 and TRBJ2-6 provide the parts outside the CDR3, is DAMVIQNPRYQVTQFGKPVTLSCSQTLNHNVMYWYQQKSSQAPKLLFHYYDKDFNNEADTPDNFQSRRPNTSFCFLDIRSPGLGDTAMYLCATSNTVTGFLSGANVLTFGAGSRLTVL.

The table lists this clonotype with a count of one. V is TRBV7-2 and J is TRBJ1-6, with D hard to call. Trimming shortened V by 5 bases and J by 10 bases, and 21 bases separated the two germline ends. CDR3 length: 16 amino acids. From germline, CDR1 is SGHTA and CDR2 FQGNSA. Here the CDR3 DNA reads TGTGCCAGCAGCCAAGATGTGAGGGAATGGGGATCACCCCTCCACTTT. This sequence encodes CASSQDVREWGSPLHF.

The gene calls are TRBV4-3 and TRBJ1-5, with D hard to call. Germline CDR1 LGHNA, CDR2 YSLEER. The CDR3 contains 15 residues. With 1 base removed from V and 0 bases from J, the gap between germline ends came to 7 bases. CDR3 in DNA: TGCGCCAGCAGCCAAGCGATCTATAGCAATCAGCCCCAGCATTTT. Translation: CASSQAIYSNQPQHF.

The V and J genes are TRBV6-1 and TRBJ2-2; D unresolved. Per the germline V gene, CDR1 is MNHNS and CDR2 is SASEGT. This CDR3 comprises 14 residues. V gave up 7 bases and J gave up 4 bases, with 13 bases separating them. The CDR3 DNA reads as TGTGCCAGCATGATACGGACCACCACCGGGGAGCTGTTTTTT. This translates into CASMIRTTTGELFF.

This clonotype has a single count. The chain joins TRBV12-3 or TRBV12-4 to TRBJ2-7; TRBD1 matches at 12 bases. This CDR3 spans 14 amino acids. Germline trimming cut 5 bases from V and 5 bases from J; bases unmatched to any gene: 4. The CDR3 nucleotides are TGTGCCAGCAGTACTGGGACAGGGGGCCACGAGCAGTACTTC. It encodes CASSTGTGGHEQYF.

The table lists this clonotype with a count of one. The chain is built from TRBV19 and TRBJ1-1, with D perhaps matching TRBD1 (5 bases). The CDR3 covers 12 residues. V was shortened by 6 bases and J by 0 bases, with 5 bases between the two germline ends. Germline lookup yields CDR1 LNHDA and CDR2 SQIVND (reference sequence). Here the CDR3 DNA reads TGTGCCAGTAGGGACATGAACACTGAAGCTTTCTTT. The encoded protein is CASRDMNTEAFF.

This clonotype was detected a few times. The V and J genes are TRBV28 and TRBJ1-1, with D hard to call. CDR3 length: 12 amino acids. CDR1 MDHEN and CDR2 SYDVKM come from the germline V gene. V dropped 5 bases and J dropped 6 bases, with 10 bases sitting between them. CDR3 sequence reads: CASSAWEPEAFF. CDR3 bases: TGTGCCAGCAGTGCCTGGGAACCTGAAGCTTTCTTT. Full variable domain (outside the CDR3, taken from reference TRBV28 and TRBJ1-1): DVKVTQSSRYLVKRTGEKVFLECVQDMDHENMFWYRQDPGLGLRLIYFSYDVKMKEKGDIPEGYSVSREKKERFSLILESASTNQTSMYLCASSAWEPEAFFGQGTRLTVV.

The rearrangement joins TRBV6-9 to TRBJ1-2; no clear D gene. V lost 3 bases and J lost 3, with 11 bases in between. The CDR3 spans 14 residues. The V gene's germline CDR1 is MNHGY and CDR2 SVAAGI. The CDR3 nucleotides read TGTGCCAGCAGTTACGCGCCAGGAGACTATGGCTACACCTTC. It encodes CASSYAPGDYGYTF.

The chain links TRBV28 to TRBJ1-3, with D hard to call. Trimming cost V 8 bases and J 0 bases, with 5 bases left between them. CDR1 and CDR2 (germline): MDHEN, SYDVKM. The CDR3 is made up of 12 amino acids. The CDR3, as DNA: TGTGCCAGCTGGGGCTCTGGAAACACCATATATTTT. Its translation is CASWGSGNTIYF. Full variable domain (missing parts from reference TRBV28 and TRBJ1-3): DVKVTQSSRYLVKRTGEKVFLECVQDMDHENMFWYRQDPGLGLRLIYFSYDVKMKEKGDIPEGYSVSREKKERFSLILESASTNQTSMYLCASWGSGNTIYFGEGSWLTVV.

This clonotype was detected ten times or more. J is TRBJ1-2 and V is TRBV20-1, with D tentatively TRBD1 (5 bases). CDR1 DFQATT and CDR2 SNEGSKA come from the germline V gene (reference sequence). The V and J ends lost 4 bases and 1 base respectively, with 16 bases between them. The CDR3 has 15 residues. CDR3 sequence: CSAIGVQGLNYGYTF. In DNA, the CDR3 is TGCAGTGCTATAGGTGTGCAGGGCCTTAACTATGGCTACACCTTC.

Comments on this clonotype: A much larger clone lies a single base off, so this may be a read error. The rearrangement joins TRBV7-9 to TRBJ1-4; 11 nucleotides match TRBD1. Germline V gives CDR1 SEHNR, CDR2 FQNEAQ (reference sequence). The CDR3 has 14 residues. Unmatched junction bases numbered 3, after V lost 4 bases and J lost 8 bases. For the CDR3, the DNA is TGTGCCAGCAGCTCGGGACAGGGGGTCGAAAAACTGTTTTTT. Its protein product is CASSSGQGVEKLFF.

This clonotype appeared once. Here the CDR3 DNA reads TGTGCCAGCAGCTTAACAGGGAGGTCCGGGGAGCTGTTTTTT. As protein: CASSLTGRSGELFF. The chain links TRBV14 to TRBJ2-2; D is perhaps TRBD1 or TRBD2 (6 bases each). Germline CDR1 SGHDN, CDR2 FVKESK. The CDR3 covers 14 residues. V was cut by 5 bases and J by 6 bases, with 13 bases left in between.

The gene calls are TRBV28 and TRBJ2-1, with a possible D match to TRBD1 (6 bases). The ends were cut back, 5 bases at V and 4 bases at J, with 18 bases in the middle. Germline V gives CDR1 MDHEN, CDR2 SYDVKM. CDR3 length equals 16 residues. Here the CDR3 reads CASSLRTDKFYNEQFF. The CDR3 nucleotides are TGTGCCAGCAGTCTCCGGACAGACAAATTTTACAATGAGCAGTTCTTC.

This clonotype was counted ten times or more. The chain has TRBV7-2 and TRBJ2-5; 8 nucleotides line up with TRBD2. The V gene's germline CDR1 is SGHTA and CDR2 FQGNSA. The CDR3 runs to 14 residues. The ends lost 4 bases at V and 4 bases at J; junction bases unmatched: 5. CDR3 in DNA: TGTGCCAGCAGCTACACTAGCGGCGTAGAGACCCAGTACTTC. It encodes CASSYTSGVETQYF.

The CDR3 nucleotides are TGTGCCAGCAGCACTCGAATAGGCGCTGAAGCTTTCTTT. Translated: CASSTRIGAEAFF. The rearrangement links TRBV13 to TRBJ1-1; D unresolved. V was cut by 5 bases and J by 6 bases, with 13 bases left in between. This CDR3 has 13 residues. CDR1 is PRHDT, CDR2 FYEKMQ, per germline (reference sequence).

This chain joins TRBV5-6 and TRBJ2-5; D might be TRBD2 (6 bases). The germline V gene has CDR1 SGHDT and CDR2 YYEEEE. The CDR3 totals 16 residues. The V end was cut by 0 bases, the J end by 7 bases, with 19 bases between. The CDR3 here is CASSLAGGAPMGTQYF. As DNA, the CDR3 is TGTGCCAGCAGCTTGGCCGGAGGGGCACCAATGGGGACCCAGTACTTC.

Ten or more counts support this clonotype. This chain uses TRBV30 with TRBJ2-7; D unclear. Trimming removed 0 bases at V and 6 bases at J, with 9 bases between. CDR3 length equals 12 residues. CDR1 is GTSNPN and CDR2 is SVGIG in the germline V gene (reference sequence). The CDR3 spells CAWSVLSAEQYF. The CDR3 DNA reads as TGTGCCTGGAGTGTACTGTCTGCCGAGCAGTACTTC.

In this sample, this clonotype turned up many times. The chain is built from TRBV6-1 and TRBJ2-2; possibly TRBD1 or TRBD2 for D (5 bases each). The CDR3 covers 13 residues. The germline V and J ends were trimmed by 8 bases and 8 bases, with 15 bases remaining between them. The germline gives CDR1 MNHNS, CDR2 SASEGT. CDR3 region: CASGIQGVGELFF. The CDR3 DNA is TGTGCCAGCGGAATCCAGGGAGTAGGGGAGCTGTTTTTT.

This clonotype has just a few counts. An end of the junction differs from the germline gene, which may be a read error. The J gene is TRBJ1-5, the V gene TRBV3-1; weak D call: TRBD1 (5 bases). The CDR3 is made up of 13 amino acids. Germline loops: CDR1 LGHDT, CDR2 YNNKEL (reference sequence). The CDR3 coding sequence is TGTGCCTGCAGTACAGGCCCCACTCAGCCCCAGCATTTT. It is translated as CACSTGPTQPQHF.

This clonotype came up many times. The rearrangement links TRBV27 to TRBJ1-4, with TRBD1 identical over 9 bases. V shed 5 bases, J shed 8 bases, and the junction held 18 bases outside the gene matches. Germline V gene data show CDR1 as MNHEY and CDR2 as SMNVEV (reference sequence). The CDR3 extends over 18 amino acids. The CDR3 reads CASSPFLIPGTGSEKLFF. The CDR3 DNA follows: TGTGCCAGCAGTCCCTTTTTAATCCCCGGGACAGGGAGCGAAAAACTGTTTTTT. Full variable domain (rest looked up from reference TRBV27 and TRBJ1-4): EAQVTQNPRYLITVTGKKLTVTCSQNMNHEYMSWYRQDPGLGLRQIYYSMNVEVTDKGDVPEGYKVSRKEKRNFPLILESPSPNQTSLYFCASSPFLIPGTGSEKLFFGSGTQLSVL.

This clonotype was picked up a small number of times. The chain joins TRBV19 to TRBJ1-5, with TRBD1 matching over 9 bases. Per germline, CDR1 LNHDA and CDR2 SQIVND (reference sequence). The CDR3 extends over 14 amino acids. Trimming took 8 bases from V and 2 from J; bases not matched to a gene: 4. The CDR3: CASGRDRGNQPQHF. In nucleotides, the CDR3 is TGTGCCAGTGGCCGGGACAGGGGCAATCAGCCCCAGCATTTT. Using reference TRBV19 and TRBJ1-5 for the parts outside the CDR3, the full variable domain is DGGITQSPKYLFRKEGQNVTLSCEQNLNHDAMYWYRQDPGQGLRLIYYSQIVNDFQKGDIAEGYSVSREKKESFPLTVTSAQKNPTAFYLCASGRDRGNQPQHFGDGTRLSIL.

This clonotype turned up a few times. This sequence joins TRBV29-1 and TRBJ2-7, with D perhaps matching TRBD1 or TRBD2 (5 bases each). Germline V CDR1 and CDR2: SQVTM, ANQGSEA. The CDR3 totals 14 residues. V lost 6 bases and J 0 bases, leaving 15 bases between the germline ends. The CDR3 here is CSVMGTPGSYEQYF. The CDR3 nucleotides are TGCAGCGTAATGGGGACCCCGGGCTCCTACGAGCAGTACTTC.

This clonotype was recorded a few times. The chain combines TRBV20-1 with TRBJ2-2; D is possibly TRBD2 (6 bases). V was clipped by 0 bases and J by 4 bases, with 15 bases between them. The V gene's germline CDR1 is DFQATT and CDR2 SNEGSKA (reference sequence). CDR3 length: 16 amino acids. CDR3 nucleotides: TGCAGTGCTAGAGATCTCCTCGCGGGATTCACCGGGGAGCTGTTTTTT. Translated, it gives CSARDLLAGFTGELFF.

This chain's CDR3 is CASSRTGLGNTIYF. The CDR3, as DNA: TGTGCCAGCAGCCGTACGGGGCTAGGAAACACCATATATTTT. V is TRBV3-1 and J is TRBJ1-3; D possibly corresponds to TRBD1 (5 bases). CDR3 length equals 14 residues. Germline lookup yields CDR1 LGHDT and CDR2 YNNKEL (reference sequence). Trimming pared 4 bases from V and 4 bases from J, leaving 11 bases between.

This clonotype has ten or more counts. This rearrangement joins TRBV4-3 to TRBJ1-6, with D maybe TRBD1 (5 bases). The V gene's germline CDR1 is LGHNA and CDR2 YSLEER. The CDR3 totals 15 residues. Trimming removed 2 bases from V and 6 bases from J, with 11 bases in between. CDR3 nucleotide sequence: TGCGCCAGCAGCCAATCCGGCCAGGGTAATTCACCCCTCCACTTT. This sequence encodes CASSQSGQGNSPLHF.

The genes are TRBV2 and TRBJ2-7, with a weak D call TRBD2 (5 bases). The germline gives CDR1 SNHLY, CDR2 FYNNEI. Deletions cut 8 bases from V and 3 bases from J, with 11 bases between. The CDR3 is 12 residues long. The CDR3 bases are TGTGCCAGCCAGGATGCGGGCTACGAGCAGTACTTC. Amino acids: CASQDAGYEQYF.

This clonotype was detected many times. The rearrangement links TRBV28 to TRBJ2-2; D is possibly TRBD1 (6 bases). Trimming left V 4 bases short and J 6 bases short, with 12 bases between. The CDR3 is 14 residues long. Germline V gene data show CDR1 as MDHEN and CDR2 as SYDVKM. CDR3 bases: TGTGCCAGCAGTTCCCTCAGGGGCCCCGGGGAGCTGTTTTTT. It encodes CASSSLRGPGELFF.

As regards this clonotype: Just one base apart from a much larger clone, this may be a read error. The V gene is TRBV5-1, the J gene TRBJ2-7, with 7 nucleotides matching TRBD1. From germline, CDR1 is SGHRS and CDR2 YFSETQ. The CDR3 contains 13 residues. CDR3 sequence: CVSSLGPGGEQYF. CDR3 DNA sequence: TGCGTCAGCAGCTTGGGGCCAGGGGGCGAGCAGTACTTC.